This T cell receptor beta chain comes out of a study of identical twins. Study-wide results and limits: Conclusions rested on cross-sectional statistics rather than following the same donors.

TCRdb itself ran the 5' RACE reads through MiXCR, one entry per CDR3 protein. The data hold more than 400,000 distinct CDR3 sequences, with roughly 15% observed a single time. Germline V CDR1 and CDR2: SEHNR, FQNEAQ (reference sequence). V gave up 6 bases and J gave up 6 bases; unmatched junction bases: 8. The length of the CDR3 is 14 residues. This clonotype came up a few times. Its antigen is undetermined. The same sample was also studied in work on yellow fever vaccine responses in identical twins. That paper states: Twins reportedly appeared to share part of their vaccine T cell response while keeping part individual.

Sequencing used CD4+ T cells sorted from blood. This rearrangement joins TRBV7-9 to TRBJ2-1; 7 bases fit TRBD1. This TCR came from a woman aged 18-29 years in good health. CDR3 nucleotides: TGTGCCAGCAGGCATCAGGGGGATGGCAATGAGCAGTTCTTC. This encodes CASRHQGDGNEQFF.